This T cell receptor (beta chain) came from a study of human T cells and chemical hapten exposure (dated by TCRdb to the early 2020s). Background for the entire study: For sensitization, 2% DPC in acetone was applied to a roughly 2 cm by roughly 2 cm area of upper inner arm skin. Weekly therapeutic DPC doses were additionally applied to the scalp of patients throughout the approximately 24-week study period. Patch tests used Finn chambers with 0.01% DPC on the upper back, scored after 6 days by International Contact Dermatitis Research Group standards. Most of the patients in the cohort were female, and the cohort covered alopecia areata with under or over 50% scalp involvement, alopecia totalis and alopecia universalis. Libraries were pooled for sequencing, and per-sample TCR yields varied mainly because of small differences in library volumes within the pool. This study followed changes in the peripheral blood TCR repertoire in vivo during primary and secondary sensitization of alopecia patients to the hapten diphenylcyclopropenone (DPC). Blood samples were taken from patients before sensitization (week 0) and at 2, 6 and about 24 weeks after DPC sensitization. Approximately 30 alopecia patients provided blood for TCR sequencing at one to four time points (pre-sensitization, 2, 6 and 24 weeks). Study-wide findings and limitations: The number of TCRs above 1 in 1000 frequency did not change with DPC sensitization; there was no evidence of global repertoire structure alterations. Compared with pre-sensitization or healthy control sets, expanded TCRs formed significantly more large CDR3 similarity clusters, which is consistent with antigen-driven responses. All patients had alopecia, a presumed autoimmune disease, so their immune response might differ from that of healthy individuals. Repeated subsampling changed both the strength of the expansion versus patch-test correlation and the threshold at which the correlation became significant. Patch test score was positively correlated with the number of PT1 expanded TCRs, with significance at thresholds 8, 16 and 32 but not at 4.

The library relied on RACE. Sequencing relied on a NextSeq 500. Library preparation attached unique molecular identifiers to individual cDNA molecules for quantitative, reproducible TCR counting. From each blood RNA sample, both TCR alpha and TCR beta chains were sequenced. On the authors' methods: The median number of TCRs per sample was over 95,000, ranging from about 20,000 to 750,000. The Decombinator software suite was used to annotate V, J and CDR3 in the TCR reads. For PS versus PT1 abundance plots, all samples were subsampled to the same number of TCRs (28,000). Expanded TCRs were defined as absent before sensitization and observed at least eight times at the 2-week time point. TCRdb trimmed public reads at Q25 via fastp, called clones via MiXCR and kept in-frame beta chains. Under each unique CDR3 protein, matching rows form one entry showing the most common genes and DNA. TCRdb, not the authors, supplied the V and J calls. The sample table lists about 120,000 distinct CDR3 sequences, approximately 10% of them with a count of one. Over 2% of the sample is taken by the ten largest.

As to this clonotype: Its target antigen remains unknown. The input lacks base qualities; no much larger clone sits a single base away.

Taken with the paper, the label for time point translates to: patch test 3, about 24 weeks after DPC sensitization. Reading the label with the study, this specimen's treatment or condition is: therapeutic diphenylcyclopropenone sensitization with weekly scalp DPC. Blood at each patch-test visit was drawn before the patch test was applied. Eligible patients were aged 18 to 70, diagnosed with alopecia, deemed suitable for DPC therapy, and excluded if pregnant. Total RNA was extracted from unfractionated whole blood that had been collected in Tempus Blood RNA tubes. The source material was whole blood, sampled in connection with sensitization to the hapten diphenylcyclopropenone (DPC). The sequence was obtained from a woman in her forties or fifties with alopecia areata. Some clones in this sample may be carry-over from other donors' samples.

The DNA is TGCAGCGTCGCCGGGACGGGGTTGTTGAATGAGCAGTTCTTC. Its coded protein is CSVAGTGLLNEQFF. The rearranged chain carries TRBV29-1 and TRBJ2-1; the D call is possibly TRBD1 or TRBD2, each sharing 5 bases. CDR3 length: 14 amino acids, cysteine to phenylalanine. Just CDR3 DNA is preserved here, 42 bases in frame from base 1. CDR1 and CDR2 were assigned from the germline V gene as SQVTM and ANQGSEA. Trimming at the junction amounts to 6 bases on V and 7 bases on J, and the germline ends lie 19 bases apart.